This T cell receptor (beta chain) was sequenced for a study of blood T cell repertoires in COVID-19. Using immunoSEQ multiplex PCR, the repertoire was profiled, and TCRdb retains in-frame clones only, with some absent. This repertoire shows hundreds of thousands of clones, more than 75% found once; its top ten account for approximately 1.7%. This sequence originates from a woman aged 45 to 65 who had recovered from COVID-19. The sample consisted of PBMCs or T cells enriched from blood (not recorded which).

CDR3: CASSPGQLNQPQHF. CDR3 in DNA: TGTGCCAGCTCCCCTGGGCAGCTCAATCAGCCCCAGCATTTT. This chain uses TRBV18 with TRBJ1-5; D is unresolved. The CDR3 runs to 14 residues. Germline V CDR1 and CDR2: KGHSH, LQKENI. Trimming removed 6 bases from V and 3 bases from J, with 12 bases in between.